Here is one T cell receptor (beta chain) with its context. Its target is unknown. The CDR3 is 16 amino acids. Germline loops: CDR1 SGHRS, CDR2 YFSETQ. After removal of 0 bases from V and 2 bases from J, the junction contained 4 bases not matched to a gene. The data belong to a study of blood T cells in healthy people across ages. Study at large: In model experiments, template switching was able to capture about one barcoded beta molecule for every two T cells that were present.

Every sample yielded at least 7 million isolated PBMCs. Findings and limits, study-wide: When one million T cells were used, diversity estimates were thought to be underestimates. Roughly linearly, TCR beta diversity per million T cells fell as age increased.

Primers used in a second PCR of about 6 to 11 cycles were a sample-barcoded 5' primer and a J-beta primer mix. Each CDR3 protein gets one entry after TCRdb re-called the 5' RACE reads with MiXCR. Found here are some 750,000 distinct CDR3 sequences, about 20% of them singletons; the top ten hold about 20%. The origin of this receptor is a man aged 65-85 years in good health. V and J are TRBV5-1 and TRBJ1-3; 8 bases fit TRBD1. The specimen sequenced was blood. This chain's CDR3 is CASSLAATGAGNTIYF. CDR3 sequence (DNA): TGCGCCAGCAGCTTGGCGGCGACAGGGGCTGGAAACACCATATATTTT.